This TCR beta chain emerged from a study of early T cells in non-severe SARS-CoV-2 infection (dated by TCRdb to the early 2020s). Some background on the complete study: Because TCR sequencing was done on bulk RNA from unsorted whole blood, the alpha and beta chains could not be paired.

Taken from cysteine to phenylalanine, the CDR3 has 15 residues. Only CDR3 DNA remains: 45 bases, in frame from the first base. V loses 4 bases at its end and J loses 4 bases; junction bases beyond the gene matches: 11. Looking up the germline V gene yields CDR1 SQVTM and CDR2 ANQGSEA. This was a case-control study nested in a cohort of healthcare workers in London, UK, who had nasopharyngeal swab PCR tests and blood samples taken every week. Healthcare workers were recruited during the week of the UK lockdown, between 23 and 31 March 2020, and followed weekly for up to roughly 15 weeks. The library came from 5' RACE. For sequencing, a NextSeq 500 was employed. In the TCR library protocol, unique molecular identifiers were attached to individual cDNA molecules to correct for PCR bias and sequencing error. Both TCR alpha and beta chains were sequenced, and tight co-correlation was observed between alpha and beta sequence abundances in each sample. The original pipeline was this. Decombinator V4 was used to annotate TCR sequences for V gene, J gene and CDR3. TCRs were defined as expanded if a significant change between any two time points was detected under a Poisson model with p below 0.0001. Abundances of TCRs were expressed as counts per million after normalisation to the total number of TCRs sequenced in each sample. MAIT TCRs were defined by TRAV1-2 paired with TRAJ12, TRAJ20 or TRAJ33, and iNKT TCRs by TRAV10 paired with TRAJ18. A search of VDJdb, accessed on 1 November 2021, was run for TCRs annotated to CMV, EBV and SARS-CoV-2, with TCRs annotated for multiple antigens excluded. TCRdb's own reprocessing of the public reads used fastp at Q25 and MiXCR and kept productive beta chains. CDR3 protein sequences are deduplicated, and each keeps its most common genes and DNA. These V and J calls are TCRdb output, not the study's own analysis. The sample table holds tens of thousands of distinct CDR3 sequences, of which under 7.5% were seen once. Roughly 20% of the sample comes from the top ten.

This clonotype was detected a few times. The clone's antigen remains unknown. Base qualities are missing; no much larger clone stands one base away. Beyond this particular receptor, the publication reports: Matching against VDJdb was skewed toward anti-spike CD8 responses, likely underestimated virus-specific expansions, and missed private and CD4 specificities.

This receptor chain uses TRBV29-1 and TRBJ1-1; 8 bases in between match TRBD1. The starting material was whole blood, obtained at baseline. This TCR came from an adult who was a healthcare worker with PCR-confirmed SARS-CoV-2 infection or an uninfected control (not recorded which). The nucleotides are TGCAGCGTTGCAATTTTTCAGGGGGCGAGCACTGAAGCTTTCTTT. Its protein is CSVAIFQGASTEAFF.